This T cell receptor (beta chain) was sequenced in a study of cytomegalovirus exposure and HLA in healthy donors. Overall study context: HLA-typed donors contributed about 85 million unique TCRs, which were held in an early data release.

A word on this clone: Its antigen remains unknown.

The study ran its PCR with 60 Vbeta and 13 Jbeta primers. How the authors handled the data: Later work found 65 million to 85 million unique TCR beta chains, with roughly 11 million shared. Profiled with immunoSEQ multiplex PCR; TCRdb holds only in-frame clones, not every one. V, J and clone size were drawn from that table, and D and trimming were deduced from the DNA. This repertoire includes 75,000 to 85,000 clones. From germline, CDR1 is ENHRY and CDR2 SYGVKD. The CDR3 length is 13 residues. Between the trimmed V and J ends, which lost 8 bases and 4 bases, there was a span of 14 bases. All the people who gave samples were healthy bone marrow donors. Findings and limits, study-wide: Researchers had no immune exposure information except CMV serostatus available.

This TCR derives from a man aged 45-65 years in good health and CMV-seronegative. This chain uses TRBV10-3 with TRBJ1-2; unclear D gene. Sample: PBMCs. CDR3 in DNA: TGTGCCATCGCAACCGACACATCCTATGGCTACACCTTC. Its translation: CAIATDTSYGYTF.